This T cell receptor (beta chain) was documented in a study of T cells in Graves' hyperthyroidism and ophthalmopathy. Overall study results and limits: The model's output predicted ophthalmopathy at a median of roughly 6.9 months prior to onset.

This clonotype was seen more than once but under ten times. The antigen remains unidentified. With 2 bases clipped from V and 0 bases from J, the junction kept 8 bases outside the gene matches. CDR3 size: 19 residues. The germline CDR1 and CDR2 sequences are SEHNR and FQNEAQ (reference sequence). RNA transcripts gave rise to amplified TCR beta CDR3 regions. During a first-round RT-PCR of the TCR CDR3, the HTBI primer set was used. TCRdb called the multiplex PCR reads again in MiXCR, with one record for every CDR3 protein. This sample has more than 300,000 distinct CDR3 sequences, with roughly an eighth found just once. It was around 11 ml of fresh peripheral blood that supplied the PBMCs.

V gene TRBV7-9 combines with J gene TRBJ2-6, with 9 nucleotides matching TRBD1. Sequencing input: blood. This sequence originates from a woman in her late teens or twenties with Graves' hyperthyroidism. The CDR3 nucleotides are TGTGCCAGCAGCTTACCCCCGGGACAGGGAAACTCTGGGGCCAACGTCCTGACTTTC. Protein product: CASSLPPGQGNSGANVLTF. Full variable domain (rest looked up from reference TRBV7-9 and TRBJ2-6): DTGVSQNPRHKITKRGQNVTFRCDPISEHNRLYWYRQTLGQGPEFLTYFQNEAQLEKSRLLSDRFSAERPKGSFSTLEIQRTEQGDSAMYLCASSLPPGQGNSGANVLTFGAGSRLTVL.